These 14 T cell receptor beta chains were sequenced from one sample in a study of T cell repertoires in cytomegalovirus infection (dated by TCRdb to about 2019). The reads were generated on an Illumina HiSeq 1500. The public reads were quality trimmed at Q25 with fastp and then assembled into clones with MiXCR by TCRdb, keeping productive beta chains. Merged by CDR3 protein, the rows form single entries marked with the most common genes and DNA. This sample gives around 78,000 distinct CDR3 sequences in total; roughly 40% of them show up just once. The ten biggest clones cover over 85% of the sample. Their cognate antigens are unknown. Explained via the paper, the treatment or condition label denotes: in vitro stimulation with specific CMV peptide epitopes to enrich CMV-specific T cells. This specimen was CD8+ T cells from cultured PBMCs, taken from culture after CMV antigen stimulation. The receptors derive from a human donor in good health (CMV status not recorded). Some clones in this sample may be carry-over from other donors' samples.

The chain is built from TRBV2 and TRBJ2-1; perhaps TRBD1 as D (5 bases). Germline loops: CDR1 SNHLY, CDR2 FYNNEI. This CDR3 region has 12 residues. Trimming removed 8 bases at V and 3 bases at J, with 8 bases between. The chain's CDR3 is CASGADYNEQFF. CDR3 sequence (DNA): TGTGCCAGCGGGGCAGACTACAATGAGCAGTTCTTC. Complete variable domain (other parts from reference TRBV2 and TRBJ2-1): EPEVTQTPSHQVTQMGQEVILRCVPISNHLYFYWYRQILGQKVEFLVSFYNNEISEKSEIFDDQFSVERPDGSNFTLKIRSTKLEDSAMYFCASGADYNEQFFGPGTRLTVL.

This clonotype was seen more than once but under ten times. This sequence joins TRBV6-6 and TRBJ2-1, with 7 bases aligning to TRBD1. This CDR3 spans 15 amino acids. Per the germline V gene, CDR1 is MNHNY and CDR2 is SVGAGI (reference sequence). With 0 bases clipped from V and 3 bases from J, the junction kept 2 bases outside the gene matches. CDR3 coding DNA: TGTGCCAGCAGTTACTCACGGACAGGCTACAATGAGCAGTTCTTC. Translated, it gives CASSYSRTGYNEQFF.

J is TRBJ2-3 and V is TRBV6-1; D gene uncertain. V lost 6 bases and J lost 2, with 12 bases in between. The CDR3 spans 14 residues. Germline V lookup: CDR1 MNHNS, CDR2 SASEGT. In nucleotides, the CDR3 is TGTGCCAGCAGCCTAAACAGCTACACAGATACGCAGTATTTT. Encoded protein: CASSLNSYTDTQYF.

In this sample, this clonotype turned up many times. This chain links TRBV4-3 with TRBJ1-1; D gene unclear. Germline V lookup: CDR1 LGHNA, CDR2 YSLEER. Trimming took off 0 bases at V and 1 base at J, with 6 bases between the two ends. The CDR3 has 14 residues. The CDR3 sequence is CASSQDLGNTEAFF. CDR3 bases: TGCGCCAGCAGCCAAGATCTGGGGAACACTGAAGCTTTCTTT.

This chain links TRBV7-9 with TRBJ1-4, with D possibly being TRBD1 (5 bases). The CDR3 length is 15 residues. V was cut by 5 bases and J by 1 base, with 11 bases left in between. Germline values: CDR1 SEHNR, CDR2 FQNEAQ (reference sequence). The CDR3 spells CASSVDRLTNEKLFF. As DNA, the CDR3 is TGTGCCAGCAGCGTCGACAGACTAACTAATGAAAAACTGTTTTTT.

V usage is TRBV27 and J usage is TRBJ1-2; 8 nucleotides match TRBD1. Trimming took 2 bases from V and 5 from J; bases not matched to a gene: 10. CDR3 size: 16 residues. Germline loops: CDR1 MNHEY, CDR2 SMNVEV (reference sequence). The CDR3, as DNA: TGTGCCAGCAGTTTAGGGCGAGCAGGGGGCCTGTATGGCTACACCTTC. Amino acid sequence: CASSLGRAGGLYGYTF.

This rearrangement joins TRBV7-2 to TRBJ2-7, with D possibly TRBD2 on 5 matching bases. V lost 4 bases, J lost 7 bases, and 14 bases lay in between. The germline gives CDR1 SGHTA, CDR2 FQGNSA. This CDR3 comprises 13 residues. The CDR3 region is CASSSSPADEQYF. The CDR3 DNA follows: TGTGCCAGCAGCTCTTCTCCAGCGGATGAGCAGTACTTC.

The J gene is TRBJ2-7, the V gene TRBV6-1; D may be TRBD1 (5 bases). Trimming removed 4 bases from V and 1 base from J, with 8 bases in between. The CDR3 length is 13 residues. Germline V gives CDR1 MNHNS, CDR2 SASEGT. The CDR3 sequence is CASSARQSYEQYF. In nucleotides, the CDR3 is TGTGCCAGCAGTGCCCGACAGTCCTACGAGCAGTACTTC.

This clonotype came up a few times. V is TRBV7-2 and J is TRBJ2-3; D might be TRBD1 (6 bases). Trimming took 4 bases from V and 6 from J, leaving 20 bases between them. Germline assignment: CDR1 SGHTA and CDR2 FQGNSA. The CDR3 extends over 16 amino acids. CDR3 DNA sequence: TGTGCCAGCAGCTCCGGGACACAGCCGCCCGGGGATACGCAGTATTTT. Amino acids: CASSSGTQPPGDTQYF.

The rearrangement joins TRBV7-2 to TRBJ1-1; no firm D call. CDR3 size: 16 residues. The germline V and J ends were trimmed by 0 bases and 0 bases, with 11 bases remaining between them. Germline V gives CDR1 SGHTA, CDR2 FQGNSA. DNA for the CDR3: TGTGCCAGCAGCTTAGCGAGGGAGAGCATGAACACTGAAGCTTTCTTT. Encoded protein: CASSLARESMNTEAFF.

This clonotype has just a few counts. The chain carries TRBV7-2 and TRBJ1-6; possibly TRBD1 for D (5 bases). CDR3 length: 14 amino acids. V lost 2 bases and J 8 bases, leaving 10 bases between the germline ends. Germline CDR1 SGHTA, CDR2 FQGNSA. The CDR3 reads CASSLRIGDSPLHF. CDR3 sequence (DNA): TGTGCCAGCAGCTTAAGAATAGGGGATTCACCCCTCCACTTT.

The V gene is TRBV27, the J gene TRBJ2-1, with D hard to call. Looked up from germline, CDR1 is MNHEY and CDR2 is SMNVEV (reference sequence). This CDR3 is 13 amino acids long. Trimming cost V 5 bases and J 6 bases, with 11 bases left between them. The CDR3 loop is CASSASRTNEQFF. The DNA for the CDR3 is TGTGCCAGCAGTGCCTCACGGACCAATGAGCAGTTCTTC.

The chain couples TRBV20-1 to TRBJ1-2, with D maybe TRBD1 (5 bases). The V and J ends lost 3 bases and 3 bases respectively, with 11 bases between them. Germline CDR1 is DFQATT and CDR2 is SNEGSKA (reference sequence). The CDR3 is 13 residues long. CDR3 nucleotides: TGCAGTGCTAGGGTGTTGGGGGACTATGGCTACACCTTC. This encodes CSARVLGDYGYTF.

The rearrangement links TRBV15 to TRBJ2-5; D unresolved. The CDR3 is made up of 13 amino acids. V shed 7 bases and J shed 4 bases, with 13 bases lying between them. Germline V gene lookup returns CDR1 LNHNV and CDR2 YYDKDF (reference sequence). The CDR3 coding sequence is TGTGCCACCACTTGGACCGCTGGAGAGACCCAGTACTTC. It is translated as CATTWTAGETQYF.